This is a list of T cell receptor beta chains from one sample in a study of tumor and adjacent non-tumor tissue in lung cancer. MiXCR, run by TCRdb on the multiplex PCR reads, gives a single entry per CDR3 protein. The data show 200,000 to 250,000 distinct CDR3 sequences, around 70% seen once. The sequencing sample was made of lung tumor tissue. The receptors here all came from a man in his sixties with non-small cell lung cancer. Both conserved end residues are part of each CDR3. Fields, in order: J gene, D gene, V gene, clone size, CDR3 protein, CDR3 DNA. The D gene is left open where the match is weak. The size of a clone is reported for some rows only, either as once, few or many, or as a class for expanded clones.

j_call: TRBJ1-5
d_call: -
v_call: TRBV28
clone_size: many
cdr3_aa: CASSQPETPYQPQHF
cdr3_nt: TGTGCCAGCAGTCAACCGGAGACACCGTATCAGCCCCAGCATTTT

j_call: TRBJ2-1
d_call: -
v_call: TRBV11-2
clone_size: -
cdr3_aa: CASCLGRASHNEQFF
cdr3_nt: TGTGCCAGTTGCTTAGGAAGAGCGTCCCACAATGAGCAGTTCTTC

j_call: TRBJ2-3
d_call: -
v_call: TRBV5-1
clone_size: -
cdr3_aa: CARSLGSGHTDTQYF
cdr3_nt: TGCGCCAGGAGCTTGGGCAGCGGGCACACAGATACGCAGTATTTT

j_call: TRBJ2-7
d_call: -
v_call: TRBV4-3
clone_size: -
cdr3_aa: CASSQHDQVTAYEQYF
cdr3_nt: TGCGCCAGCAGCCAGCACGACCAAGTGACAGCCTACGAGCAGTACTTC

j_call: TRBJ1-3
d_call: -
v_call: TRBV4-2
clone_size: many
cdr3_aa: CASSQDSSFGNTIYF
cdr3_nt: TGTGCCAGCAGCCAAGATTCGAGTTTCGGAAACACCATATATTTT

j_call: TRBJ1-2
d_call: -
v_call: TRBV29-1
clone_size: -
cdr3_aa: CSVETLTGYGYTF
cdr3_nt: TGCAGCGTTGAAACGCTGACAGGCTATGGCTACACCTTC

j_call: TRBJ2-1
d_call: -
v_call: TRBV12-3/TRBV12-4
clone_size: -
cdr3_aa: CATGAGEANNEQFF
cdr3_nt: TGTGCCACCGGGGCGGGCGAGGCGAACAATGAGCAGTTCTTC

j_call: TRBJ2-7
d_call: -
v_call: TRBV4-2
clone_size: -
cdr3_aa: CANSQDTVGANEQYF
cdr3_nt: TGTGCCAACAGCCAAGATACAGTGGGGGCCAACGAGCAGTACTTC

j_call: TRBJ1-5
d_call: TRBD1
v_call: TRBV30
clone_size: many
cdr3_aa: CAWSTGTGIQPQHF
cdr3_nt: TGTGCCTGGAGTACCGGGACAGGGATTCAGCCCCAGCATTTT

j_call: TRBJ1-6
d_call: -
v_call: TRBV4-2
clone_size: many
cdr3_aa: CASSQDRMGPLHF
cdr3_nt: TGTGCCAGCAGCCAAGATCGGATGGGTCCCCTCCACTTT

j_call: TRBJ2-7
d_call: -
v_call: TRBV4-2
clone_size: -
cdr3_aa: CASSQFADTTYEQYF
cdr3_nt: TGTGCCAGCAGCCAATTCGCGGACACAACATACGAGCAGTATTTC

j_call: TRBJ2-3
d_call: TRBD2
v_call: TRBV5-1
clone_size: -
cdr3_aa: CDSSLFPSGGTSTDTQYF
cdr3_nt: TGCGACAGCAGCTTGTTCCCTAGCGGGGGGACTAGCACAGATACGCAGTATTTT

j_call: TRBJ2-2
d_call: TRBD2
v_call: TRBV20-1
clone_size: many
cdr3_aa: CSVRGASGGSNTGELFF
cdr3_nt: TGCAGTGTACGGGGGGCTAGCGGGGGTTCGAACACCGGGGAGCTGTTTTTT

j_call: TRBJ2-2
d_call: -
v_call: TRBV20-1
clone_size: -
cdr3_aa: CSASRAGATGELSF
cdr3_nt: TGCAGTGCTTCGAGGGCAGGGGCCACTGGGGAGCTGTCTTTT

j_call: TRBJ2-3
d_call: -
v_call: TRBV28
clone_size: -
cdr3_aa: CANSSRVGGTDTQYF
cdr3_nt: TGTGCCAACAGTTCCAGGGTGGGGGGCACAGATACGCAGTATTTT

j_call: TRBJ1-1
d_call: -
v_call: TRBV12-3/TRBV12-4
clone_size: -
cdr3_aa: CASSNKMNTEASF
cdr3_nt: TGTGCCAGCAGTAATAAAATGAACACTGAAGCTTCCTTT

j_call: TRBJ2-1
d_call: -
v_call: TRBV11-2
clone_size: -
cdr3_aa: CASSLNPSSCAEQFF
cdr3_nt: TGTGCCAGCAGCTTAAATCCCTCATCGTGCGCTGAGCAGTTCTTC

j_call: TRBJ1-2
d_call: TRBD1
v_call: TRBV4-1
clone_size: few
cdr3_aa: CASSQGQTGGYGYTF
cdr3_nt: TGCGCCAGCAGCCAAGGACAAACAGGGGGCTATGGCTACACCTTC